The 10 T cell receptor beta chains below were found in one sample sequenced in a study of OX40 agonist ivuxolimab in advanced cancers. TCRdb's copy holds only in-frame clones and misses some; the assay was immunoSEQ multiplex PCR. There are some 98,000 clones in the sample; 85% to 95% occur only once, and 0.25% to 0.3% lies in the top ten. The sequenced sample was CD4+ or CD8+ T cells sorted from blood, obtained in a trial of the OX40 agonist ivuxolimab. These receptors all come from an adult with an advanced solid tumor such as melanoma, head and neck, liver or kidney cancer.

This sequence joins TRBV6-5 and TRBJ1-3; D remains ambiguous. Per germline, CDR1 MNHEY and CDR2 SVGAGI. CDR3 size: 13 residues. Trimming took 6 bases from V and 11 from J, leaving 17 bases between them. In DNA, the CDR3 is TGTGCCAGCAGCCGTTCGCAGGATCTCGCCATATATTTT. Its protein product is CASSRSQDLAIYF.

The CDR3 loop reads CASSQVDAGSYTDTQYF. CDR3 DNA: TGCGCCAGCAGCCAAGTGGATGCGGGTTCCTACACAGATACGCAGTATTTT. The chain recombines TRBV4-3 with TRBJ2-3, with D perhaps TRBD2 (5 bases). Looked up from germline, CDR1 is LGHNA and CDR2 is YSLEER. The CDR3 contains 17 residues. Between the trimmed V and J ends, which lost 1 base and 2 bases, there was a span of 16 bases.

This rearrangement joins TRBV7-8 to TRBJ1-3, with D uncertain. The germline V gene encodes CDR1 SGHVS and CDR2 FQNEAQ. This CDR3 contains 15 residues. Trimming pared 5 bases from V and 2 bases from J, leaving 13 bases between. CDR3 sequence: CASSVSRVPGNTIYF. The CDR3 bases are TGTGCCAGCAGCGTCTCGAGGGTACCTGGAAACACCATATATTTT.

The V call is TRBV27, the J call TRBJ1-5; D not resolved. The V and J ends lost 8 bases and 0 bases respectively, with 8 bases between them. Germline CDR1 reads MNHEY; CDR2 reads SMNVEV (reference sequence). This CDR3 has 13 residues. This CDR3 is CASAGYSNQPQHF. The CDR3 DNA reads as TGTGCCAGCGCAGGTTATAGCAATCAGCCCCAGCATTTT.

The chain is built from TRBV30 and TRBJ1-1, with unresolved D. Germline CDR1 and CDR2: GTSNPN and SVGIG (reference sequence). This CDR3 contains 12 residues. With 5 bases removed from V and 1 base from J, the gap between germline ends came to 8 bases. CDR3 nucleotides: TGTGCCTGGGGCCTTAGGAACACTGAAGCTTTCTTT. Amino acids: CAWGLRNTEAFF.

The V and J genes are TRBV11-3 and TRBJ2-5; 7 bases agree with TRBD2. Trimming took 3 bases from V and 2 from J; bases not matched to a gene: 6. This CDR3 spans 15 amino acids. Germline CDR1 SGHNT, CDR2 YENEEA. The CDR3 sequence is CASSLGRVGQETQYF. The CDR3 DNA sequence: TGTGCCAGCAGCTTGGGGAGGGTTGGGCAAGAGACCCAGTACTTC.

The chain couples TRBV18 to TRBJ2-5, with D unresolved. Between the trimmed V and J ends, which lost 3 bases and 1 base, there was a span of 6 bases. CDR1 and CDR2 (germline): KGHSH, LQKENI. This CDR3 is built from 13 residues. CDR3 bases: TGTGCCAGCTCACCTCGAGTCCAAGAGACCCAGTACTTC. Amino acids: CASSPRVQETQYF. Combining the CDR3 with reference TRBV18 and TRBJ2-5 gives the whole variable domain NAGVMQNPRHLVRRRGQEARLRCSPMKGHSHVYWYRQLPEEGLKFMVYLQKENIIDESGMPKERFSAEFPKEGPSILRIQQVVRGDSAAYFCASSPRVQETQYFGPGTRLLVL.

V gene TRBV28 combines with J gene TRBJ1-2; no reliable D call. CDR1 MDHEN and CDR2 SYDVKM come from the germline V gene. With 2 bases removed from V and 6 bases from J, the gap between germline ends came to 7 bases. The CDR3 has 12 amino acids. In DNA form, the CDR3 reads TGTGCCAGCAGTTTACGCCCCAATGGCTACACCTTC. Its translation: CASSLRPNGYTF.

This chain links TRBV7-3 with TRBJ2-1; D perhaps matches TRBD2 (6 bases). The CDR3 has 15 residues. The germline gives CDR1 SGHTA, CDR2 FQGTGA. The V end lost 2 bases, the J end lost 4 bases, and 12 bases lay between the germline ends. The CDR3 region has the DNA TGTGCCAGCAGCTTATTGGCGGGATCGTACAATGAGCAGTTCTTC. Its translation: CASSLLAGSYNEQFF.

This chain joins TRBV5-1 and TRBJ1-1; unclear D gene. The V and J ends lost 2 bases and 1 base respectively, with 12 bases between them. Germline V lookup: CDR1 SGHRS, CDR2 YFSETQ. The CDR3 extends over 15 amino acids. This chain's CDR3 is CASSFAGPSNTEAFF. CDR3 nucleotides: TGCGCCAGCAGCTTTGCCGGCCCATCGAACACTGAAGCTTTCTTT.